This entry describes one T cell receptor (beta chain). Its specificity is unknown. There are 12 residues in the CDR3. V lost 7 bases, J lost 7 bases, and 6 bases stayed unmatched. The V gene's germline CDR1 is MDHEN and CDR2 SYDVKM. This specimen belongs to a study of T cell repertoires in cytomegalovirus infection. The overall study: CMV infection and matching HLA type were both indicated by public TCR beta signatures. General study results and limits: CMV-specific TCR beta clonotypes restricted by HLA-C were the ones dominating the ex vivo response.

One entry per CDR3 protein results from TCRdb running MiXCR on the reads. The table has around 550,000 distinct CDR3 sequences, approximately 26% seen once; the top ten hold approximately 13%. Sequencing was done on a sample of PBMCs. The origin of this receptor is a human donor in good health (CMV status not recorded). Some clones in this sample may be carry-over from other donors' samples. The genes are TRBV28 and TRBJ1-2; 7 bases line up with TRBD1. CDR3 sequence (DNA): TGTGCCAGCAATCAGGGGGTAGGTGGCTACACCTTC. As protein: CASNQGVGGYTF.